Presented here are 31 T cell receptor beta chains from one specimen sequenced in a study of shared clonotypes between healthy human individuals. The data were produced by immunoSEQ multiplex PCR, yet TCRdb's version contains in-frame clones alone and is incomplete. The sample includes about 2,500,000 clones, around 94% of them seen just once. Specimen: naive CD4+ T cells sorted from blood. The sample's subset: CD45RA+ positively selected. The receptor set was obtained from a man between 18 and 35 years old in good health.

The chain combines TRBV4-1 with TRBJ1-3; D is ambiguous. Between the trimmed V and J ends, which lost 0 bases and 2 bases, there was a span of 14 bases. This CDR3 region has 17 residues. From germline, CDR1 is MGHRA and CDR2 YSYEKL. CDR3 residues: CASSQERTRLTGNTIYF. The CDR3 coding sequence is TGCGCCAGCAGCCAAGAGCGGACTAGACTCACTGGAAACACCATATATTTT.

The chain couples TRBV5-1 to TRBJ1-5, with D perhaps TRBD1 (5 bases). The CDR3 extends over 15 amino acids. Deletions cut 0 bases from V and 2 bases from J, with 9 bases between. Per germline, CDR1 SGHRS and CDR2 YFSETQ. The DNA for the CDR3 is TGCGCCAGCAGCTTGGGGGACCTTGGCAATCAGCCCCAGCATTTT. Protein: CASSLGDLGNQPQHF.

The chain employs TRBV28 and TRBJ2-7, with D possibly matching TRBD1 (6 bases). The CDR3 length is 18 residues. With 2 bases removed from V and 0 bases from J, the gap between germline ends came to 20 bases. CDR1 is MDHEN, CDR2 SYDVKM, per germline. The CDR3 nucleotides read TGTGCCAGCAGTTTAGTGGACAGCACTTTAGTTAGCTCCTACGAGCAGTACTTC. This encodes CASSLVDSTLVSSYEQYF.

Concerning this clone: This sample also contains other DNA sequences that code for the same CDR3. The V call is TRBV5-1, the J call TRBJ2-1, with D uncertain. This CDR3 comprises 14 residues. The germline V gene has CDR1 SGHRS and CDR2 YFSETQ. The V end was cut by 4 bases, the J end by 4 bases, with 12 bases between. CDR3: CASSPEGSYNEQFF. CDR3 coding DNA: TGCGCCAGCAGCCCGGAAGGTAGTTACAATGAGCAGTTCTTC.

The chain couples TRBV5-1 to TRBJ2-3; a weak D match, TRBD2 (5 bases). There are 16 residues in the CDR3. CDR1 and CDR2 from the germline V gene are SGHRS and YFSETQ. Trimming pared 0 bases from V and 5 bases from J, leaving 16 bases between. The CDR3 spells CASSLETKGSGDTQYF. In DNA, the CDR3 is TGCGCCAGCAGCTTGGAGACTAAAGGGTCCGGAGATACGCAGTATTTT.

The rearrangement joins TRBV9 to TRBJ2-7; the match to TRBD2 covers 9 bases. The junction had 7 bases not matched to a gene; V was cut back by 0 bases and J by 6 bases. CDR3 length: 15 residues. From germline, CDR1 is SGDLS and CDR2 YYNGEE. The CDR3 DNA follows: TGTGCCAGCAGCGTAGTTAGCGGGGGTAAGGGCGAGCAGTACTTC. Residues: CASSVVSGGKGEQYF.

CDR3 sequence: CASSQSNQGRTSAKNYEQYF. As DNA, the CDR3 is TGCGCCAGCAGTCAATCGAATCAAGGCAGAACCTCCGCAAAAAACTACGAGCAGTACTTC. This chain connects TRBV23-1 to TRBJ2-7; D gene unclear. TRBV23-1 is annotated as an ORF whose role is uncertain. Trimming took 0 bases from V and 3 from J, leaving 27 bases between them. This CDR3 spans 20 amino acids.

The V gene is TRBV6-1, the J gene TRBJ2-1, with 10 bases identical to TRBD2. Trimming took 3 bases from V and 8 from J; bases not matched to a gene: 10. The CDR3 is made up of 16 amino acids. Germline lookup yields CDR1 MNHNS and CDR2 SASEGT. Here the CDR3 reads CASSDWERGGSDEQFF. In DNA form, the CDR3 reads TGTGCCAGCAGTGATTGGGAGCGGGGGGGCTCGGATGAGCAGTTCTTC.

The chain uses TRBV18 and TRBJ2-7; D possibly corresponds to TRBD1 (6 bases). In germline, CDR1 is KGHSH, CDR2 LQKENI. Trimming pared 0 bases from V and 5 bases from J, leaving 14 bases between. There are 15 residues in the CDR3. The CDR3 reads CASSPPGQPTHEQYF. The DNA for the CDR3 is TGTGCCAGCTCACCACCGGGACAACCGACCCACGAGCAGTACTTC. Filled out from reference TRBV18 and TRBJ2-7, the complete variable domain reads NAGVMQNPRHLVRRRGQEARLRCSPMKGHSHVYWYRQLPEEGLKFMVYLQKENIIDESGMPKERFSAEFPKEGPSILRIQQVVRGDSAAYFCASSPPGQPTHEQYFGPGTRLTVT.

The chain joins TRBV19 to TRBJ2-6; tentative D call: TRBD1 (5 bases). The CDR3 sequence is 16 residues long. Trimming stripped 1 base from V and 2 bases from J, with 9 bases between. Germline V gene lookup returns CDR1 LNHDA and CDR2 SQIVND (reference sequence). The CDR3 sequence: CASSIVPGPGANVLTF. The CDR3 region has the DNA TGTGCCAGTAGTATAGTCCCAGGGCCTGGGGCCAACGTCCTGACTTTC.

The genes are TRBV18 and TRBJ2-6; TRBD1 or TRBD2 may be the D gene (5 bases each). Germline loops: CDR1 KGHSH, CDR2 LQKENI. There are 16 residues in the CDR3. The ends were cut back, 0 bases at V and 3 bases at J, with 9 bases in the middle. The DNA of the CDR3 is TGTGCCAGCTCACCACCAGGGGAGAATGGGGCCAACGTCCTGACTTTC. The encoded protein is CASSPPGENGANVLTF.

CDR3 protein: CASSPPVSYEQYF. The CDR3 DNA is TGTGCCAGCAGCCCACCAGTTTCCTACGAGCAGTACTTC. The chain links TRBV11-2 to TRBJ2-7; no clear D. Germline CDR1 SGHAT, CDR2 FQNNGV. The ends were cut back, 5 bases at V and 1 base at J, with 9 bases in the middle. CDR3 size: 13 residues.

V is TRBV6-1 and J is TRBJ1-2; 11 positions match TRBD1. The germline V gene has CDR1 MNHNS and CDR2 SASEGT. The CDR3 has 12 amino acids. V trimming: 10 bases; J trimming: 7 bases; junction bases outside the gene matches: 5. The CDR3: CAISGTGGGYTF. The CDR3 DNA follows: TGTGCCATATCCGGGACAGGGGGTGGCTACACCTTC.

The CDR3 region has the DNA TGTGCCAGCAGCTTGGAGGCGTTCGGGGAGCTGTTTTTT. As protein: CASSLEAFGELFF. This sequence joins TRBV13 and TRBJ2-2, with D maybe TRBD2 (5 bases). V lost 3 bases and J lost 7, with 9 bases in between. The CDR3 has 13 residues. In germline, CDR1 is PRHDT, CDR2 FYEKMQ (reference sequence).

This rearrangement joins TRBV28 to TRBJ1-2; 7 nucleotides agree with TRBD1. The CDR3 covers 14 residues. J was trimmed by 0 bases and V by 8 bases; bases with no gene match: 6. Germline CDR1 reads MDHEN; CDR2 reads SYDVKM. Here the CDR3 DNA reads TGTGCCAGCTGCCTCAGGGGGTCTAACTATGGCTACACCTTC. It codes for CASCLRGSNYGYTF.

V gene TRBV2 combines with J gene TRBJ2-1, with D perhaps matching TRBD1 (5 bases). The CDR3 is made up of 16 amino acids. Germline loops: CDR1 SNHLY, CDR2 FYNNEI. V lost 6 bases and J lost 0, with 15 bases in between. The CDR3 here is CASRSGAGGSYNEQFF. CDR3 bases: TGTGCCAGCAGGTCTGGGGCAGGCGGCTCCTACAATGAGCAGTTCTTC.

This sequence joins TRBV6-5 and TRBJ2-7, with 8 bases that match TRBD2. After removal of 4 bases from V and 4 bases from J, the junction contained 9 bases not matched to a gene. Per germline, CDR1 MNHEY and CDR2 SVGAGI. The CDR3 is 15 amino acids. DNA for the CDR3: TGTGCCAGCAGTTCCTTGGGAAGCGGGGGTTACGAGCAGTACTTC. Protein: CASSSLGSGGYEQYF.

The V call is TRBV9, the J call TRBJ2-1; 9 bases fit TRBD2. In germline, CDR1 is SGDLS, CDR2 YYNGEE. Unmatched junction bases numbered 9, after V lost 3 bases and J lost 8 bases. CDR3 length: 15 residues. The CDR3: CASSESSGKGYEQFF. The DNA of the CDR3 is TGTGCCAGCAGCGAATCTAGCGGGAAAGGCTATGAGCAGTTCTTC.

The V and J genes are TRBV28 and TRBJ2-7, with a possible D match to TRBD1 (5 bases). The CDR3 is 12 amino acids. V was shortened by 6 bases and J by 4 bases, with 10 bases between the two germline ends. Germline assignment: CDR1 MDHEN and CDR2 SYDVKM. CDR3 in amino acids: CASSPDRYEQYF. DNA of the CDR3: TGTGCCAGCAGCCCCGACAGATACGAGCAGTACTTC.

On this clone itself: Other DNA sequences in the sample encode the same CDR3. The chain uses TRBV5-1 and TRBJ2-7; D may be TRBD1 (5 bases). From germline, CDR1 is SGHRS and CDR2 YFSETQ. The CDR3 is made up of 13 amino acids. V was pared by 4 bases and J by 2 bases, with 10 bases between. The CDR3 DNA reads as TGCGCCAGCAGCCCAGACAGTCCCTACGAGCAGTACTTC. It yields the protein CASSPDSPYEQYF.

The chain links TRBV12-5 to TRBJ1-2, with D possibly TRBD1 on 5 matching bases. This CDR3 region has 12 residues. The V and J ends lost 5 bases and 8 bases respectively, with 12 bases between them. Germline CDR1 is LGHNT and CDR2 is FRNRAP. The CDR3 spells CASGPGPGGYTF. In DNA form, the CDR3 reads TGTGCTAGTGGTCCGGGACCTGGGGGCTACACCTTC.

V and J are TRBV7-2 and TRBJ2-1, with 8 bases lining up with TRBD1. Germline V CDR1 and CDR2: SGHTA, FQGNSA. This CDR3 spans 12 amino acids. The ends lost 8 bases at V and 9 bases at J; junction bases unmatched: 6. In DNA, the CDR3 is TGTGCCAGCGGCAGGGGGCTGGGTGAGCAGTTCTTC. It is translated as CASGRGLGEQFF.

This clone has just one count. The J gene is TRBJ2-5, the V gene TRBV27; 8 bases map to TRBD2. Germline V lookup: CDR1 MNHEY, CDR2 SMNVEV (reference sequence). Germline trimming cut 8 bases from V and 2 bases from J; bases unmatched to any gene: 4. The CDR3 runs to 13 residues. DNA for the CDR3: TGTGCCAGCTCGACGGGGGGGCAAGAGACCCAGTACTTC. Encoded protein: CASSTGGQETQYF.

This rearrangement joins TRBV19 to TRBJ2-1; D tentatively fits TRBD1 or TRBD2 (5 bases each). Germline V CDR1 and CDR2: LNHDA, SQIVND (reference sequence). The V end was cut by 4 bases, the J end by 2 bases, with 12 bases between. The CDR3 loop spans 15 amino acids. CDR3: CASSNPGPPYNEQFF. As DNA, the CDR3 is TGTGCCAGTAGTAACCCGGGACCCCCCTACAATGAGCAGTTCTTC.

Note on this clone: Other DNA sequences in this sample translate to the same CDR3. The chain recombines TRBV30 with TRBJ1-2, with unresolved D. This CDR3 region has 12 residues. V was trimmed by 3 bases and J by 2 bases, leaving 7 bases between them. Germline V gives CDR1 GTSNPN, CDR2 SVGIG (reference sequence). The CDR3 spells CAWRGVNYGYTF. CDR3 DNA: TGTGCCTGGAGGGGAGTAAACTATGGCTACACCTTC. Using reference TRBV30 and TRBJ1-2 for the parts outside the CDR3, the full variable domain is SQTIHQWPATLVQPVGSPLSLECTVEGTSNPNLYWYRQAAGRGLQLLFYSVGIGQISSEVPQNLSASRPQDRQFILSSKKLLLSDSGFYLCAWRGVNYGYTFGSGTRLTVV.

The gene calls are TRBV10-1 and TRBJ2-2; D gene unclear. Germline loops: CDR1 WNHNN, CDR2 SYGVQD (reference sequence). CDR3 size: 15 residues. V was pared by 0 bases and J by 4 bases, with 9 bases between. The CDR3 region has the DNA TGCGCCAGCAGTGAGTCAGGACCGATCACCGGGGAGCTGTTTTTT. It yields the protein CASSESGPITGELFF.

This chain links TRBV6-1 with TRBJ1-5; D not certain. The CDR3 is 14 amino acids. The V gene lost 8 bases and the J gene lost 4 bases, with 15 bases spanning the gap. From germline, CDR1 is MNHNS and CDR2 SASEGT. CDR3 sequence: CASWGRLQNQPQHF. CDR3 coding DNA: TGTGCCAGCTGGGGAAGGTTACAGAATCAGCCCCAGCATTTT.

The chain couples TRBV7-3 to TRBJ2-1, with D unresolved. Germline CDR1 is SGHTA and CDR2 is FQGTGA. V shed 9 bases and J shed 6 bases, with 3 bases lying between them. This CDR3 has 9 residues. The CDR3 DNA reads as TGTGCCAGTTCCAATGAGCAGTTCTTC. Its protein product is CASSNEQFF.

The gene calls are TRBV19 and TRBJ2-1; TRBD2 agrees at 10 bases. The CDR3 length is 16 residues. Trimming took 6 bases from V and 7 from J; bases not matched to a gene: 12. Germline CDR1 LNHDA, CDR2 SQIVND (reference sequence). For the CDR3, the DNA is TGTGCCAGTAGGGTCGCAGCGGGAGGGAAGTGGAATGAGCAGTTCTTC. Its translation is CASRVAAGGKWNEQFF. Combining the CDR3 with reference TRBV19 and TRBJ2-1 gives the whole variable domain DGGITQSPKYLFRKEGQNVTLSCEQNLNHDAMYWYRQDPGQGLRLIYYSQIVNDFQKGDIAEGYSVSREKKESFPLTVTSAQKNPTAFYLCASRVAAGGKWNEQFFGPGTRLTVL.

The CDR3 DNA sequence: TGTGCCAGCAGAACAGGGACAGCCTACGAGCAGTACTTC. This gives the protein CASRTGTAYEQYF. J is TRBJ2-5 and V is TRBV2; 7 nucleotides match TRBD1. The J call is uncertain, as TRBJ2-7 better fits the DNA end. The germline V gene encodes CDR1 SNHLY and CDR2 FYNNEI. The CDR3 is made up of 13 amino acids.

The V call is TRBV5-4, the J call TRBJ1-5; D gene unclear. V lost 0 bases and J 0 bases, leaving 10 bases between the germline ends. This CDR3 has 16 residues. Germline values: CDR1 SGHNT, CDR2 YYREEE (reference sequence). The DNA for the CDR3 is TGTGCCAGCAGCTTGGATGGCCAGACTAGCAATCAGCCCCAGCATTTT. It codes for CASSLDGQTSNQPQHF.